This T cell receptor beta chain was captured by sequencing in a study of blood T cell repertoires in COVID-19. Using immunoSEQ multiplex PCR, the repertoire was profiled, and TCRdb retains in-frame clones only, with some absent. The sample yields under 300,000 clones, around 87% seen once. Sequencing was done on a sample of peripheral blood. The receptor comes from a man in his fifties or sixties who had recovered from COVID-19.

The CDR3 bases are TGTGCCAGCAGCCACCTCATCCTAGCGGGGGGGTACAATGAGCAGTTCTTC. This translates into CASSHLILAGGYNEQFF. The genes are TRBV5-4 and TRBJ2-1; 12 bases align to TRBD2. Germline V CDR1 and CDR2: SGHNT, YYREEE (reference sequence). Germline trimming cut 4 bases from V and 4 bases from J; bases unmatched to any gene: 9. The CDR3 sequence is 17 residues long.